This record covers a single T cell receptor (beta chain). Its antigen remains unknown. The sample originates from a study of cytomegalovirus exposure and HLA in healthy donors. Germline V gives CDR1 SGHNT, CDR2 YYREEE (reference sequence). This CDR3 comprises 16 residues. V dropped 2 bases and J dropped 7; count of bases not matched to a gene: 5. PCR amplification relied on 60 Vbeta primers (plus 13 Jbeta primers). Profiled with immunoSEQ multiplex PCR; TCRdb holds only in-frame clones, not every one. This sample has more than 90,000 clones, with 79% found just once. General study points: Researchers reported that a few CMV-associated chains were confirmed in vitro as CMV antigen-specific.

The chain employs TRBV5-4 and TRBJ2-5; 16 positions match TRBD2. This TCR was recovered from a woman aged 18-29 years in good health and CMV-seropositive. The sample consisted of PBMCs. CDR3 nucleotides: TGTGCCAGCAGCTTCTCGGGACTAGCGGGAGGGCTGACCCAGTACTTC. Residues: CASSFSGLAGGLTQYF.